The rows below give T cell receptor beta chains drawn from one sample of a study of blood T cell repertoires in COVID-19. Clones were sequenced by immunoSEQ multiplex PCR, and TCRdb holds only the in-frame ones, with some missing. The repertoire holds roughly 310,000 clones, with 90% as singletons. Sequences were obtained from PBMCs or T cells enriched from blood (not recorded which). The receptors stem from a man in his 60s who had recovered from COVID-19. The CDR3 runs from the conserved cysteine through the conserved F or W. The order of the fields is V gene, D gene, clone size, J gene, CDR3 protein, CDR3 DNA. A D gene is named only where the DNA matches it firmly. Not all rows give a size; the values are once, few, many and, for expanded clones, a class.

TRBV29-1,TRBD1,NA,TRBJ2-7,CSVRTGGAEEQYF,TGCAGCGTCCGGACAGGGGGCGCGGAAGAGCAGTACTTC
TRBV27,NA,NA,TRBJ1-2,CASGHLPNGYTF,TGTGCCAGCGGACACCTGCCCAATGGCTACACCTTC
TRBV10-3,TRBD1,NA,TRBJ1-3,CAMMEGAFSGNTIYF,TGTGCCATGATGGAGGGGGCGTTCTCTGGAAACACCATATATTTT
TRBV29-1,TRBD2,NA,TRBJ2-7,CSVGGEGRTYEQYF,TGCAGCGTTGGGGGGGAGGGGAGGACCTACGAGCAGTACTTC
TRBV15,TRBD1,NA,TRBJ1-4,CATSNRGRDEKLFF,TGTGCCACCAGCAACAGGGGGCGCGATGAAAAACTGTTTTTT
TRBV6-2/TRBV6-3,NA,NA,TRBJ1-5,CASSEQGRQPQHF,TGTGCCAGCAGCGAACAGGGCCGTCAGCCCCAGCATTTT
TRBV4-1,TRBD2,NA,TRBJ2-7,CASSQPLAGGFEQYF,TGCGCCAGCAGCCAACCTTTGGCGGGAGGGTTTGAGCAGTACTTC
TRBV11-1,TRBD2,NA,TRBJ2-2,CASSRSGRSTGELFF,TGTGCCAGCAGTCGTAGCGGGAGAAGCACCGGGGAGCTGTTTTTT
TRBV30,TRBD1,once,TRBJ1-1,CAWSVRLGSGQFFMNTEAFF,TGTGCCTGGAGTGTACGATTGGGGTCGGGACAGTTTTTCATGAACACTGAAGCTTTCTTT
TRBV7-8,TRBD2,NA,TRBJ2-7,CASSTRLAGALGEQYF,TGTGCCAGCAGCACACGACTAGCGGGAGCCCTCGGCGAGCAGTACTTC
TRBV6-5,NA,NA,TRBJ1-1,CATMRQQGNTEAFF,TGTGCCACCATGAGACAACAGGGGAACACTGAAGCTTTCTTT
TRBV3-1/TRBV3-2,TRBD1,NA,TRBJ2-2,CASSQGTGTGELFF,TGTGCCAGCAGCCAAGGGACAGGTACCGGGGAGCTGTTTTTT
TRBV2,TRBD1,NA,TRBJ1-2,CASSEVPEQGDYGYTF,TGTGCCAGCAGTGAAGTCCCGGAACAGGGGGACTATGGCTACACCTTC
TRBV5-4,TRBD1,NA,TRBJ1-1,CASSFRTGQTEAFF,TGTGCCAGCAGCTTTCGGACAGGGCAGACTGAAGCTTTCTTT
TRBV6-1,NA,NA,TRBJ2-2,CASSDRGSGNTGELFF,TGTGCCAGCAGTGATAGGGGGAGTGGTAACACCGGGGAGCTGTTTTTT
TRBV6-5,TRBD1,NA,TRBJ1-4,CASSYSDRVEKLFF,TGTGCCAGCAGTTACTCGGACAGGGTTGAAAAACTGTTTTTT
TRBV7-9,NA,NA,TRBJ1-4,CASSLALGSNEKLFF,TGTGCCAGCAGCTTAGCCCTTGGGAGTAATGAAAAACTGTTTTTT
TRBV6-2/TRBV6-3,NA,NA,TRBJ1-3,CASTPPVGAEGNTIYF,TGTGCCAGCACCCCTCCCGTGGGGGCTGAAGGAAACACCATATATTTT
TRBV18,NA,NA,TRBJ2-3,CASSTRADTQYF,TGTGCCAGCTCAACCCGGGCAGATACGCAGTATTTT
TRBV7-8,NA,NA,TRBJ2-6,CASSPGVYSGANVLTF,TGTGCCAGCAGCCCCGGTGTGTATTCTGGGGCCAACGTCCTGACTTTC
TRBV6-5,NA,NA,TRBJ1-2,CASSYSIRANYGYTF,TGTGCCAGCAGTTACTCAATCAGGGCTAACTATGGCTACACCTTC
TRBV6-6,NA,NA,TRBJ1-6,CASSRLSSSYNSPLHF,TGTGCCAGCAGTCGACTGTCGAGCTCCTATAATTCACCCCTCCACTTT
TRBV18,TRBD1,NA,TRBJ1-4,CASSPAGGSVGVFF,TGTGCCAGCTCACCAGCAGGGGGCTCGGTGGGAGTGTTTTTT
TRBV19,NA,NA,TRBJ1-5,CASSIEQIYSNQPQHF,TGTGCCAGTAGTATAGAACAGATCTATAGCAATCAGCCCCAGCATTTT
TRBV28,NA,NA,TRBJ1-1,CASSLKQNTEAFF,TGTGCCAGCAGTTTGAAACAGAACACTGAAGCTTTCTTT
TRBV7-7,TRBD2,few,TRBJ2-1,CASSQGLAGNYNEQFF,TGTGCTAGCAGCCAAGGACTAGCGGGGAATTACAATGAGCAGTTCTTC
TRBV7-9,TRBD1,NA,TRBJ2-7,CASSHGQGAIEQYF,TGTGCCAGCAGTCATGGACAGGGGGCTATCGAGCAGTACTTC
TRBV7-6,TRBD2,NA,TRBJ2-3,CASSIQRGGTDTQYF,TGTGCCAGCAGCATACAGCGGGGGGGGACAGATACGCAGTATTTT
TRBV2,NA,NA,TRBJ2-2,CASARGTGELFF,TGTGCCAGCGCACGGGGGACCGGGGAGCTGTTTTTT
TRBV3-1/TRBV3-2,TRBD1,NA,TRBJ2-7,CASSRQGSSYEQYF,TGTGCCAGTAGCCGACAGGGATCCTCCTACGAGCAGTACTTC
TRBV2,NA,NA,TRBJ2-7,CATGLYLRYEQYF,TGTGCCACCGGACTATACCTTAGATACGAGCAGTACTTC
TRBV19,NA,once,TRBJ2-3,CASSILLVPARSTDTQYF,TGTGCCAGTAGTATACTTCTAGTTCCAGCGAGGAGCACAGATACGCAGTATTTT
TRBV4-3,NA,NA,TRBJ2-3,CASSQTSTGGGTQYF,TGCGCCAGCAGCCAAACCTCTACAGGGGGGGGGACGCAGTATTTT
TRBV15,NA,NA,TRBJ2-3,CATSMGKRASTQDTQYF,TGTGCCACCAGCATGGGCAAGCGGGCCTCAACACAGGATACGCAGTATTTT
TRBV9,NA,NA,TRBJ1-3,CASSVGGAGNTIYF,TGTGCCAGCAGCGTCGGAGGGGCTGGAAACACCATATATTTT
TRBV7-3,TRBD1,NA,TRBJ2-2,CASSLPRDRDKDANTGELFF,TGTGCCAGCAGCCTACCCAGGGACAGAGACAAAGACGCGAACACCGGGGAGCTGTTTTTT
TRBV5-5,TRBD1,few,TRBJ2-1,CASSLGQGSYNEQFF,TGTGCCAGCAGCCTAGGACAGGGCTCCTACAATGAGCAGTTCTTC
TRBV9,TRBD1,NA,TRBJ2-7,CASSVGGQGSYEQYF,TGTGCCAGCAGCGTAGGGGGACAGGGGTCCTACGAGCAGTACTTC
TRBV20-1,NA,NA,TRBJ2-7,CSASRFLNSYEQYF,TGCAGTGCTAGTCGCTTTCTAAATTCCTACGAGCAGTACTTC
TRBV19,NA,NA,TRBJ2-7,CASSIAQSSDEQYF,TGTGCCAGTAGTATCGCTCAGTCTAGCGACGAGCAGTACTTC
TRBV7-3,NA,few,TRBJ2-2,CASSLTLRGTGELFF,TGTGCCAGCAGCTTAACCCTGCGAGGGACCGGGGAGCTGTTTTTT
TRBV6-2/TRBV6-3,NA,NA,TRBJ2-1,CASSSSGNEQFF,TGTGCCAGCAGTTCTAGTGGGAATGAGCAGTTCTTC
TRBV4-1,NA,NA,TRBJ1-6,CASSQDLGDWNSPLHF,TGCGCCAGCAGCCAAGATTTAGGGGACTGGAATTCACCCCTCCACTTT
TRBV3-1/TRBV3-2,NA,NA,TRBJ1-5,CASSQDRGFQPQHF,TGTGCCAGCAGCCAAGATCGGGGGTTTCAGCCCCAGCATTTT
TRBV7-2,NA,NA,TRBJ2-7,CASSLNLGGTYEQYF,TGTGCCAGCAGCTTAAATTTGGGGGGAACCTACGAGCAGTACTTC
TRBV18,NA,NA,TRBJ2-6,CASSPGEAGANVLTF,TGTGCCAGCTCACCAGGAGAGGCTGGGGCCAACGTCCTGACTTTC
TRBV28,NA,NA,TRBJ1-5,CASSPGLQGGNQPQHF,TGTGCCAGCAGTCCGGGCCTGCAGGGTGGCAATCAGCCCCAGCATTTT
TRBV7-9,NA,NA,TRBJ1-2,CASSRDSGTSFGYTF,TGTGCCAGCAGCAGGGACTCCGGGACATCGTTTGGCTACACCTTC
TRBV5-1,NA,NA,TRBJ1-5,CASSDGQPNQPQHF,TGCGCCAGCAGCGACGGACAGCCTAATCAGCCCCAGCATTTT
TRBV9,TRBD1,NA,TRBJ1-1,CASSDGGTGGMNTEAFF,TGTGCCAGCAGCGACGGTGGGACAGGGGGGATGAACACTGAAGCTTTCTTT
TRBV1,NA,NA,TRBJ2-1,CTSSQDRGCNEQFF,TGCACCAGCAGCCAAGATCGAGGTTGCAATGAGCAGTTCTTC
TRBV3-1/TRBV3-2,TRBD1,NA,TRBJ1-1,CASSHSDRGTEAFF,TGTGCCAGCAGCCACTCGGACAGGGGCACTGAAGCTTTCTTT
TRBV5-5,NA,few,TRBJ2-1,CASTSSGGVLSNEQFF,TGTGCCAGCACCTCCTCAGGAGGGGTTTTGTCGAATGAGCAGTTCTTC
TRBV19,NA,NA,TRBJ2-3,CATTRGGTSTDTQYF,TGTGCCACAACGAGGGGGGGGACTAGCACAGATACGCAGTATTTT
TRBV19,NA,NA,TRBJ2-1,CASSIFESSYNEQFF,TGTGCCAGTAGTATCTTCGAGAGCTCCTACAATGAGCAGTTCTTC
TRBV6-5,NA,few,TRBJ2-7,CASSSTYEQYF,TGTGCCAGCAGTTCCACATACGAGCAGTACTTC
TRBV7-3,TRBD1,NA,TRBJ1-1,CASSLGTGNTEAFF,TGTGCCAGCAGCTTAGGGACAGGGAACACTGAAGCTTTCTTT
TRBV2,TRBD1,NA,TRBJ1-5,CASSEQGVVNQPQHF,TGTGCCAGCAGTGAACAGGGGGTGGTAAATCAGCCCCAGCATTTT